A single sample is the source of the 17 T cell receptor beta chains below, sequenced in a study of blood T cell repertoires in COVID-19 (dated by TCRdb to about 2020). The method behind the library was the immunoSEQ multiplex PCR assay. As stored in TCRdb, this immuneACCESS dataset retains in-frame rearrangements with V and J assigned. A fraction of the clones does not appear; measured against another copy, unresolved V genes explain less than half of the discrepancy, and the remainder lacks a known reason. For this sample there are some 500,000 clones; approximately 88% appear just once. Approximately 1.8% of the sample belongs to the ten largest clones. Sequenced input: PBMCs or T cells enriched from blood (not recorded which). The receptor source for this set is a woman aged 40 to 49 who had recovered from COVID-19.

J is TRBJ1-5 and V is TRBV14; D not resolved. CDR3 length: 14 amino acids. Looked up from germline, CDR1 is SGHDN and CDR2 is FVKESK. V lost 2 bases to trimming and J lost 3 bases, with 8 bases between them. The CDR3 DNA reads TGTGCCAGCAGCCAATCAGGCCTCAATCAGCCCCAGCATTTT. Encoded protein: CASSQSGLNQPQHF.

This chain connects TRBV5-4 to TRBJ1-1, with D tentatively TRBD1 (6 bases). Germline CDR1 and CDR2: SGHNT and YYREEE (reference sequence). V shed 0 bases and J shed 10 bases, with 13 bases lying between them. The CDR3 length is 13 residues. In DNA form, the CDR3 reads TGTGCCAGCAGCTTGGACGTTGACAGGAGAGCTTTCTTT. This sequence encodes CASSLDVDRRAFF.

The J gene is TRBJ1-5, the V gene TRBV20-1, with TRBD1 matching 10 bases. V trimming: 3 bases; J trimming: 9 bases; junction bases outside the gene matches: 11. The CDR3 runs to 15 residues. Germline values: CDR1 DFQATT, CDR2 SNEGSKA (reference sequence). This CDR3 is CSASLGGTGVTPQHF. The CDR3 bases are TGCAGTGCTAGTTTAGGGGGGACAGGGGTAACGCCCCAGCATTTT.

A single count supports this clone. J is TRBJ2-7 and V is TRBV11-2; tentative D call: TRBD2 (6 bases). Germline V gene sequence: CDR1 SGHAT, CDR2 FQNNGV. The CDR3 runs 15 residues. V was trimmed by 5 bases and J by 0 bases, leaving 14 bases between them. The CDR3 region has the DNA TGTGCCAGCAGCCCCGCGGGGAGAAGCTCCTACGAGCAGTACTTC. This encodes CASSPAGRSSYEQYF. Based on the CDR3 plus reference TRBV11-2 and TRBJ2-7, the full variable domain is EAGVAQSPRYKIIEKRQSVAFWCNPISGHATLYWYQQILGQGPKLLIQFQNNGVVDDSQLPKDRFSAERLKGVDSTLKIQPAKLEDSAVYLCASSPAGRSSYEQYFGPGTRLTVT.

This clone was seen a handful of times. The V gene is TRBV5-5, the J gene TRBJ1-2, with 7 bases aligning to TRBD1. V gave up 3 bases and J gave up 4 bases; unmatched junction bases: 9. This CDR3 contains 15 residues. Germline loops: CDR1 SGHKS, CDR2 YYEKEE (reference sequence). The CDR3 spells CASSSLDRPIYGYTF. CDR3 DNA sequence: TGTGCCAGCAGCTCCTTGGACAGGCCTATCTATGGCTACACCTTC.

The rearrangement links TRBV24-1 to TRBJ2-7, with TRBD2 matching 8 bases. Germline V lookup: CDR1 KGHDR, CDR2 SFDVKD. CDR3 size: 14 residues. V shed 2 bases and J 8 bases; nucleotides not matched to a gene: 7. The chain's CDR3 is CATSDWGSGTQQYF. CDR3 nucleotides: TGTGCCACCAGTGATTGGGGTAGCGGGACGCAGCAGTACTTC.

The chain couples TRBV19 to TRBJ1-2, with 7 bases aligning to TRBD1. The junction had 5 bases not matched to a gene; V was cut back by 6 bases and J by 4 bases. The CDR3 runs 13 residues. The germline V gene encodes CDR1 LNHDA and CDR2 SQIVND (reference sequence). In nucleotides, the CDR3 is TGTGCCAGTAGCCCGACAGGGACCTATGGCTACACCTTC. This sequence encodes CASSPTGTYGYTF. Looking up the rest from reference TRBV19 and TRBJ1-2 gives the full variable domain: DGGITQSPKYLFRKEGQNVTLSCEQNLNHDAMYWYRQDPGQGLRLIYYSQIVNDFQKGDIAEGYSVSREKKESFPLTVTSAQKNPTAFYLCASSPTGTYGYTFGSGTRLTVV.

The chain carries TRBV27 and TRBJ2-7; possibly TRBD2 for D (6 bases). From germline, CDR1 is MNHEY and CDR2 SMNVEV (reference sequence). CDR3 length equals 16 residues. The V gene lost 3 bases and the J gene lost 2 bases, with 17 bases spanning the gap. CDR3 coding DNA: TGTGCCAGCAGTTTCAATCCGGGACTGCGAGCCTACGAGCAGTACTTC. Translated, it gives CASSFNPGLRAYEQYF.

The rearrangement links TRBV7-2 to TRBJ1-2; 10 nucleotides line up with TRBD1. Germline CDR1 SGHTA, CDR2 FQGNSA. This CDR3 is 15 amino acids long. The V gene end was trimmed by 5 bases and the J gene end by 4 bases; junction bases not matched to a gene: 7. The CDR3 reads CASSLRQGASYGYTF. CDR3 bases: TGTGCCAGCAGCCTCCGACAGGGGGCGAGCTATGGCTACACCTTC.

The chain has TRBV5-4 and TRBJ2-7, with 7 bases fitting TRBD2. Trimming cost V 9 bases and J 0 bases; bases outside gene matches: 12. The CDR3 is 15 amino acids. The germline V gene has CDR1 SGHNT and CDR2 YYREEE (reference sequence). CDR3 region: CATRHERGASYEQYF. The DNA of the CDR3 is TGTGCCACACGCCACGAGCGGGGTGCCTCCTACGAGCAGTACTTC.

This clone was seen just once. J is TRBJ2-7 and V is TRBV11-2; D is uncertain. From germline, CDR1 is SGHAT and CDR2 FQNNGV. The CDR3 has 14 residues. The V and J ends lost 2 bases and 2 bases respectively, with 10 bases between them. CDR3 protein: CASSLPQNPYEQYF. Here the CDR3 DNA reads TGTGCCAGCAGCTTACCCCAGAACCCCTACGAGCAGTACTTC.

In its sample, this clone was seen a few times. The rearrangement uses TRBV10-1 and TRBJ1-1; possibly TRBD1 for D (6 bases). The germline V gene has CDR1 WNHNN and CDR2 SYGVQD (reference sequence). This CDR3 is 13 amino acids long. The V end was cut by 7 bases, the J end by 0 bases, with 9 bases between. The CDR3 is CASTAGVNTEAFF. The CDR3 bases are TGCGCCAGCACGGCAGGGGTGAACACTGAAGCTTTCTTT.

V is TRBV5-6 and J is TRBJ1-2, with D possibly being TRBD1 (6 bases). Germline loops: CDR1 SGHDT, CDR2 YYEEEE. CDR3 size: 15 residues. Trimming cost V 3 bases and J 14 bases, with 26 bases left between them. CDR3 amino acids: CASSSTGQVTSRVTF. The CDR3 bases are TGTGCCAGCAGCTCCACAGGGCAGGTAACGAGTCGAGTGACCTTC.

This clone appeared a few times. V usage is TRBV9 and J usage is TRBJ2-1; TRBD2 matches 7 bases. The V gene's germline CDR1 is SGDLS and CDR2 YYNGEE. With V trimmed by 3 bases and J by 10 bases, 10 bases remained unmatched. The CDR3 is 14 amino acids. CDR3 residues: CASSADGGSGEQFF. The CDR3 nucleotides read TGTGCCAGCAGCGCAGATGGCGGGAGTGGGGAGCAGTTCTTC.

This sequence joins TRBV12-5 and TRBJ2-1, with 8 nucleotides matching TRBD1. V was clipped by 5 bases and J by 8 bases; unmatched bases: 5. This CDR3 spans 13 amino acids. Germline V gives CDR1 LGHNT, CDR2 FRNRAP. The CDR3 loop is CASGPDRGYEQFF. CDR3 nucleotide sequence: TGTGCTAGTGGTCCCGACAGGGGCTATGAGCAGTTCTTC.

The chain couples TRBV27 to TRBJ2-7; the match to TRBD2 covers 9 bases. This CDR3 has 16 residues. Germline-derived CDR1 and CDR2 are MNHEY and SMNVEV (reference sequence). V shed 5 bases and J 6 bases; nucleotides not matched to a gene: 14. CDR3 sequence reads: CASSPLWAGGPGEQYF. The CDR3 DNA reads TGTGCCAGCAGTCCCCTCTGGGCGGGAGGGCCAGGCGAGCAGTACTTC.

V usage is TRBV7-2 and J usage is TRBJ1-5; possible D gene TRBD1, 5 bases. The CDR3 loop spans 16 amino acids. The germline V gene encodes CDR1 SGHTA and CDR2 FQGNSA. The V and J ends lost 0 bases and 0 bases respectively, with 9 bases between them. The CDR3 nucleotides read TGTGCCAGCAGCTTAGCGTACGGGGGTAGCAATCAGCCCCAGCATTTT. Translating gives CASSLAYGGSNQPQHF.